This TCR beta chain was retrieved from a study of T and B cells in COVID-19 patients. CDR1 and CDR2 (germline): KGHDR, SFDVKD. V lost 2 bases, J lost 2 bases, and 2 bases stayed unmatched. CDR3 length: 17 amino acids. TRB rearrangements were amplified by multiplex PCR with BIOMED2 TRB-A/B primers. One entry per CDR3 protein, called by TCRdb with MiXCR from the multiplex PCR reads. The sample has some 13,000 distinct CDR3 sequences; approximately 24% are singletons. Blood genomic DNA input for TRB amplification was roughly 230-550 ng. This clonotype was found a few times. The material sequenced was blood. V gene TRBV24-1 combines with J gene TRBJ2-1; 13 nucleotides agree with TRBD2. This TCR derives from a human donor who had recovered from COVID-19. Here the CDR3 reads CATSDSGLAGPYNEQFF. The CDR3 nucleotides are TGTGCCACCAGTGATTCGGGACTAGCGGGGCCCTACAATGAGCAGTTCTTC.